These 22 T cell receptor beta chains came from one sample sequenced in a study of regulatory T cells in long-lasting Graves disease (dated by TCRdb to about 2021). The library relied on multiplex PCR. The sequencer listed for this sample is Illumina HiSeq 4000. iRepertoire HTBI primers and Arm-PCR amplification of CDR3 regions were used to construct TCR beta libraries. Using fastp at Q25 and MiXCR, TCRdb reprocessed the public reads and kept productive beta chains. CDR3 protein duplicates are merged, each entry listing the most common genes and DNA. Present in this sample are 400,000 to 550,000 distinct CDR3 sequences, 15% of which were seen just once. Clones ranked in the top ten supply 15% to 20% of the sample. The time point label for this specimen denotes: newly diagnosed GD, antithyroid drugs for less than 3 months. RNA was extracted from PBMCs in TRIzol for both TCR sequencing and RNA sequencing.

This sample was also put to use in a study of T cells in Graves' hyperthyroidism and ophthalmopathy.

The sequences come from peripheral blood mononuclear cells (PBMCs), collected at new diagnosis, from a patient treated with antithyroid drugs. The source of these receptors is a woman aged 25-40 years with Graves disease. Donor details come from another sample of the same person, matched by shared clones.

The table lists this clonotype with many counts. The V call is TRBV24-1, the J call TRBJ2-1, with D possibly matching TRBD1 (6 bases). Germline values: CDR1 KGHDR, CDR2 SFDVKD. CDR3 length equals 18 residues. Trimming stripped 0 bases from V and 5 bases from J, with 19 bases between. CDR3 protein: CATSDLGYRDKTDNEQFF. DNA for the CDR3: TGTGCCACCAGTGATTTGGGCTACCGGGACAAAACTGACAATGAGCAGTTCTTC.

V gene TRBV9 combines with J gene TRBJ2-1; 7 bases align to TRBD2. The germline CDR1 and CDR2 sequences are SGDLS and YYNGEE. J was trimmed by 9 bases and V by 4 bases; bases with no gene match: 7. The CDR3 covers 13 residues. CDR3 DNA: TGTGCCAGCAGCTTTATAGCGGGTCCTGAGCAGTTCTTC. It is translated as CASSFIAGPEQFF.

V is TRBV20-1 and J is TRBJ2-1; D may be TRBD2 (6 bases). This CDR3 has 17 residues. The germline V and J ends were trimmed by 2 bases and 8 bases, with 25 bases remaining between them. In germline, CDR1 is DFQATT, CDR2 SNEGSKA (reference sequence). This CDR3 is CSARTFEGGLPSDEQFF. The CDR3 DNA follows: TGCAGTGCTAGAACATTCGAGGGAGGCTTACCAAGCGATGAGCAGTTCTTC.

This clonotype appeared a few times. It may be a read error: a sequence one base away is much more abundant. V and J are TRBV28 and TRBJ2-7; 7 bases are shared with TRBD1. Germline V gene lookup returns CDR1 MDHEN and CDR2 SYDVKM. The CDR3 contains 14 residues. This chain's CDR3 is CANSRGLGNHEQYF. CDR3 sequence (DNA): TGTGCCAACAGTAGGGGGCTAGGGAACCACGAGCAGTACTTC.

The CDR3 DNA reads TGTGCCACCAGTGACGGGTCCTCTAATCAGCCCCAGCATTTT. Residues: CATSDGSSNQPQHF. The chain employs TRBV24-1 and TRBJ1-5; no clear D gene. There are 14 residues in the CDR3. The germline gives CDR1 KGHDR, CDR2 SFDVKD. Trimming shortened V by 4 bases and J by 4 bases, and 10 bases separated the two germline ends.

This clonotype was seen at least ten times. The rearrangement links TRBV11-3 to TRBJ1-1; TRBD1 might be the D (6 bases). The CDR3 has 16 amino acids. The germline V gene encodes CDR1 SGHNT and CDR2 YENEEA. V was pared by 5 bases and J by 1 base, with 17 bases between. The CDR3 region is CASSPFPSDRNTEAFF. CDR3 in DNA: TGTGCCAGCAGCCCGTTCCCGTCGGACAGGAACACTGAAGCTTTCTTT.

This clonotype appeared many times. The chain combines TRBV29-1 with TRBJ2-3; no clear D gene. This CDR3 is 15 amino acids long. V was clipped by 4 bases and J by 3 bases, with 17 bases between them. Germline CDR1 and CDR2: SQVTM and ANQGSEA. The CDR3 DNA follows: TGCAGCGTTGGGGTGTCCTCCGGAGTAACAGATACGCAGTATTTT. It codes for CSVGVSSGVTDTQYF.

The chain recombines TRBV2 with TRBJ1-4, with D uncertain. Trimming pared 7 bases from V and 10 bases from J, leaving 10 bases between. Per the germline V gene, CDR1 is SNHLY and CDR2 is FYNNEI. The CDR3 has 11 residues. The CDR3 loop reads CASTYHGKLFF. As DNA, the CDR3 is TGTGCCAGCACCTACCATGGAAAACTGTTTTTT.

Of note for this clonotype: It may be a read error: a sequence one base away is much more abundant. The V call is TRBV13, the J call TRBJ2-1, with D possibly being TRBD2 (6 bases). The V end was cut by 1 base, the J end by 10 bases, with 17 bases between. Germline-derived CDR1 and CDR2 are PRHDT and FYEKMQ (reference sequence). The CDR3 extends over 15 amino acids. The CDR3 nucleotides read TGTGCCAGCAGCTTAGTACGGGAGCGGATGTACGAGCAGTTCTTC. Residues: CASSLVRERMYEQFF.

This clonotype was observed at least ten times. The chain couples TRBV20-1 to TRBJ2-1, with no clear D. The CDR3 totals 15 residues. The germline CDR1 and CDR2 sequences are DFQATT and SNEGSKA (reference sequence). V dropped 5 bases and J dropped 5 bases, with 19 bases sitting between them. The CDR3, as DNA: TGCAGTGCTGTTGTACAGCTCCAGGTCAACAATGAGCAGTTCTTC. Translated, it gives CSAVVQLQVNNEQFF.

The chain joins TRBV11-3 to TRBJ2-3; 8 nucleotides match TRBD1. CDR1 and CDR2 from the germline V gene are SGHNT and YENEEA. This CDR3 has 16 amino acids. V shed 5 bases, J shed 8 bases, and the junction held 15 bases outside the gene matches. CDR3 DNA: TGTGCCAGCAGCGCCGAGACAGGGGAAATCAGAGGTACGCAGTATTTT. Translation: CASSAETGEIRGTQYF. Full variable domain (missing parts from reference TRBV11-3 and TRBJ2-3): EAGVVQSPRYKIIEKKQPVAFWCNPISGHNTLYWYLQNLGQGPELLIRYENEEAVDDSQLPKDRFSAERLKGVDSTLKIQPAELGDSAVYLCASSAETGEIRGTQYFGPGTRLTVL.

This clonotype was recorded a few times. The chain has TRBV14 and TRBJ2-3, with unresolved D. The CDR3 consists of 13 residues. V was trimmed by 3 bases and J by 2 bases, leaving 6 bases between them. Germline loops: CDR1 SGHDN, CDR2 FVKESK. In nucleotides, the CDR3 is TGTGCCAGCAGCCAGGGAATCACAGATACGCAGTATTTT. It specifies CASSQGITDTQYF.

This clonotype was seen only a few times. This chain uses TRBV7-2 with TRBJ2-1; 8 positions agree with TRBD2. Per germline, CDR1 SGHTA and CDR2 FQGNSA. CDR3 length equals 13 residues. With 1 base clipped from V and 10 bases from J, the junction kept 3 bases outside the gene matches. DNA of the CDR3: TGTGCCAGCAGCTTAGGACTAGCGAAGGAGCAGTTCTTC. It codes for CASSLGLAKEQFF.

The table lists this clonotype with a few counts. One base away lies a much larger clone, so this may be a sequencing read error. V usage is TRBV20-1 and J usage is TRBJ2-3; 10 nucleotides agree with TRBD2. V shed 7 bases, J shed 2 bases, and the junction held 9 bases outside the gene matches. CDR1 DFQATT and CDR2 SNEGSKA come from the germline V gene (reference sequence). CDR3 size: 15 residues. In DNA form, the CDR3 reads TGCAGTGTTTCGTTAGCGGGAGGCCTCACAGATACGCAGTATTTT. This encodes CSVSLAGGLTDTQYF.

This clonotype was seen a handful of times. The chain employs TRBV7-6 and TRBJ2-2; 7 nucleotides match TRBD1. The CDR3 length is 14 residues. Germline-derived CDR1 and CDR2 are SGHVS and FNYEAQ. The V segment lost 1 base and the J segment 8 bases; nucleotides outside the gene matches: 4. The CDR3: CASSLEGARGELFF. The CDR3 DNA follows: TGTGCCAGCAGCTTAGAGGGGGCGCGAGGGGAGCTGTTTTTT.

V gene TRBV20-1 combines with J gene TRBJ2-5, with a possible D match to TRBD2 (5 bases). CDR1 DFQATT and CDR2 SNEGSKA come from the germline V gene (reference sequence). The V gene lost 0 bases and the J gene lost 4 bases, with 12 bases spanning the gap. The length of the CDR3 is 14 residues. This CDR3 is CSAREWLAGETQYF. For the CDR3, the DNA is TGCAGTGCTAGAGAATGGCTAGCTGGAGAGACCCAGTACTTC.

This clonotype was counted at least ten times. The chain combines TRBV29-1 with TRBJ2-5; weak D call: TRBD1 (5 bases). The length of the CDR3 is 16 residues. CDR1 and CDR2 from the germline V gene are SQVTM and ANQGSEA. V was trimmed by 7 bases and J by 2 bases, leaving 23 bases between them. CDR3 nucleotide sequence: TGCAGCGGTGGATCTTTGGGGCTGGCAGGACAAGAGACCCAGTACTTC. This gives the protein CSGGSLGLAGQETQYF.

Concerning this clonotype: This may come from a read error, since a much larger clone is one base off. The chain links TRBV20-1 to TRBJ1-1; possibly TRBD1 for D (5 bases). Trimming cost V 0 bases and J 6 bases, with 11 bases left between them. Looked up from germline, CDR1 is DFQATT and CDR2 is SNEGSKA (reference sequence). The CDR3 is 13 residues long. In nucleotides, the CDR3 is TGCAGTGCTAGAGACAGGGACGGAGCTGAAGCTTTCTTT. It is translated as CSARDRDGAEAFF.

The chain has TRBV12-5 and TRBJ2-2; D is undetermined. This CDR3 has 12 residues. With 5 bases removed from V and 7 bases from J, the gap between germline ends came to 8 bases. Germline V gene data show CDR1 as LGHNT and CDR2 as FRNRAP. CDR3: CASGLVLGELFF. DNA of the CDR3: TGTGCTAGTGGTCTCGTACTCGGGGAGCTGTTTTTT.

This clonotype was seen repeatedly, ten times or more. V is TRBV12-3 or TRBV12-4 and J is TRBJ2-7, with unresolved D. V shed 2 bases and J shed 0 bases, with 8 bases lying between them. This CDR3 contains 14 residues. The CDR3 here is CASSLNSLSYEQYF. Written as DNA, the CDR3 is TGTGCCAGCAGTTTAAATTCTCTCTCCTACGAGCAGTACTTC.

The chain recombines TRBV29-1 with TRBJ2-2; D not resolved. CDR1 is SQVTM, CDR2 ANQGSEA, per germline. Trimming removed 4 bases from V and 3 bases from J, with 6 bases in between. The CDR3 is 12 amino acids. As DNA, the CDR3 is TGCAGCGTTGGTTTCCACACCGGGGAGCTGTTTTTT. Residues: CSVGFHTGELFF.

This clonotype was observed many times. The chain has TRBV5-1 and TRBJ2-6; the D call may be TRBD1 or TRBD2 (5 bases each). The CDR3 is 18 residues long. V lost 1 base, J lost 0 bases, and 14 bases lay in between. CDR1 and CDR2 from the germline V gene are SGHRS and YFSETQ. In DNA form, the CDR3 reads TGCGCCAGCAGCTTGTCGGGGCCCACGAGCTCTGGGGCCAACGTCCTGACTTTC. Its protein product is CASSLSGPTSSGANVLTF. The full variable domain, in which reference TRBV5-1 and TRBJ2-6 provide the parts outside the CDR3, is KAGVTQTPRYLIKTRGQQVTLSCSPISGHRSVSWYQQTPGQGLQFLFEYFSETQRNKGNFPGRFSGRQFSNSRSEMNVSTLELGDSALYLCASSLSGPTSSGANVLTFGAGSRLTVL.